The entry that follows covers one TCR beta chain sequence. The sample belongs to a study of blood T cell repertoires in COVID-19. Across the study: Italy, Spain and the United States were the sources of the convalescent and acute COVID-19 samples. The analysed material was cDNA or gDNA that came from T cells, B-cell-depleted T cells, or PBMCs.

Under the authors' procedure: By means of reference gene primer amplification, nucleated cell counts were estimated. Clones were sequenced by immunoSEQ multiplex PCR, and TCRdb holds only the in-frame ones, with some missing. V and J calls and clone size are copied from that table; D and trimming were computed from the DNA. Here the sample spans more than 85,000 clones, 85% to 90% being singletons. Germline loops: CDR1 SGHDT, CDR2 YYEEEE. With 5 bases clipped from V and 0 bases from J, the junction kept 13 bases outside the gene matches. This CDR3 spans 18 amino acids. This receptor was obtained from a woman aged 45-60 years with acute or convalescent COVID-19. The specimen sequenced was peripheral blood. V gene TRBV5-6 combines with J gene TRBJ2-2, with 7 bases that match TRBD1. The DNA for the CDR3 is TGTGCCAGCAGTCAGACAGGGTTTCTGACCGCGAACACCGGGGAGCTGTTTTTT. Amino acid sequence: CASSQTGFLTANTGELFF.